Detailed here is one T cell receptor beta chain. Its antigen remains unknown. This record comes from a study of T cell responses to AZD1222 COVID-19 vaccine. The CDR3 totals 14 residues. Trimming pared 6 bases from V and 1 base from J, leaving 12 bases between. CDR1 is MNHEY, CDR2 SVGAGI, per germline. Method: immunoSEQ multiplex PCR; TCRdb's copy keeps in-frame clones and lacks some. The table lists under 150,000 clones, roughly 93% of them singletons. The study, taken as a whole, reports: Just a handful of AZD1222 recipients were seropositive at baseline. Most donors were white British, females outnumbered males, and clonal diversity was possibly underestimated. Reports say nearly half of spike-specific TCRs go after unmutated variant regions.

The material was peripheral blood, obtained on day 0 of AZD1222 vaccination. This receptor was obtained from an adult in good health. The chain employs TRBV6-5 and TRBJ1-1; no reliable D call. In DNA, the CDR3 is TGTGCCAGCAGCCGGCGGGAAAAGAACACTGAAGCTTTCTTT. It encodes CASSRREKNTEAFF.